This T cell receptor (beta chain) was sequenced for a study of glioma-infiltrating T cells after dendritic cell vaccination. Input was roughly 2.2 ug genomic DNA, or all available if less. Primers: 60 V beta forward and 13 J beta reverse. Libraries were prepared by immunoSEQ multiplex PCR; TCRdb keeps only in-frame clonotypes and omits some of them. This table has about 90,000 clones, about 85% appearing once. The V gene lost 4 bases and the J gene lost 2 bases, with 14 bases spanning the gap. CDR3 size: 15 residues. Germline V gene lookup returns CDR1 MNHEY and CDR2 SMNVEV (reference sequence). PBMC sampling occurred before vaccination, two weeks after the third dose, and at progression.

The receptor's source is a human donor with glioblastoma. The material sequenced was blood, taken before dendritic cell vaccination. This chain joins TRBV27 and TRBJ1-2; no firm D call. This CDR3 reads CASSYRGVPNYGYTF. DNA of the CDR3: TGTGCCAGCAGTTACCGAGGCGTGCCGAACTATGGCTACACCTTC.